These 32 T cell receptor gamma chains share one sample of origin, sequenced in a study of gamma-delta chains in newborns, infants, children. TCRdb re-analyzed the reads via CATT. The sample holds 550 to 800 gamma-chain clones, 32% seen once. What was sequenced was blood. These receptor sequences come from a child who was a newborn, infant or young child, either healthy, febrile or measles-vaccinated (not recorded which).

Notes on this clone: An end of the junction differs from the germline gene, which may be a read error. The chain links TRGV9 to TRGJP. The germline gives CDR1 GITISATS, CDR2 ISYDGTV (reference sequence). This CDR3 has 14 residues. In DNA form, the CDR3 reads TGTGCCTTGTGTGAAGAGTTGGGCAAGAAAATCAAGGTATTT. Translation gives CALCEELGKKIKVF.

This clone was observed a few times. The J gene is TRGJP, the V gene TRGV9. The J gene, absent from TCRdb, was called here by matching the DNA to germline. Per the germline V gene, CDR1 is GITISATS and CDR2 is ISYDGTV (reference sequence). The CDR3 is made up of 17 amino acids. Losses at the gene ends were 0 bases for V and 9 bases for J; bases not matched to a gene: 8. In DNA, the CDR3 is TGTGCCTTGTGGGAGGTGTTAGAAGGGTTGGGCAAAAAAATCAAGGTATTT. Its translation is CALWEVLEGLGKKIKVF.

This chain joins TRGV9 and TRGJ1 or TRGJ2. No J gene was available from TCRdb, and it was assigned here by a germline match of the DNA. This CDR3 contains 13 residues. Germline V CDR1 and CDR2: GITISATS, ISYDGTV (reference sequence). Trimming cost V 4 bases and J 3 bases; bases outside gene matches: 6. The CDR3, as DNA: TGTGCCTTGTGGGACCAGAGTTATTATAAGAAACTCTTT. Amino acids: CALWDQSYYKKLF.

No call exists for the J gene, whereas the V gene is TRGV2. This CDR3 has 13 amino acids. From germline, CDR1 is EGSNGY and CDR2 YDSYNSKV. The CDR3 reads CATWDGNYYKKLF. The CDR3 DNA reads TGTGCCACCTGGGACGGGAATTATTATAAGAAACTATTT.

This clone has only one observation. An end of the junction does not agree with germline; a read error may underlie this. Here the CDR3 DNA reads TGTGCCACCTGTGATACCACTGGTTGGCTCAAGATATTT. This codes for CATCDTTGWLKIF. The gene calls are TRGV4 and TRGJP1. The J gene, not given by TCRdb, was assigned here from a germline match of the nucleotide sequence. CDR3 length: 13 amino acids. The germline gives CDR1 EGSTGY, CDR2 YDSYTSSV.

V and J are TRGV4 and TRGJ1 or TRGJ2. TCRdb leaves out the J gene; it was filled in here by matching the DNA to germline. V dropped 5 bases and J dropped 2; count of bases not matched to a gene: 9. The CDR3 length is 14 residues. The germline gives CDR1 EGSTGY, CDR2 YDSYTSSV. The CDR3 reads CATWGQRYYYKKLF. For the CDR3, the DNA is TGTGCCACCTGGGGGCAACGATATTATTATAAGAAACTCTTT.

This clone has a handful of counts. Other DNA sequences in the same sample also yield this CDR3. CDR3 region: CALWEVGELGKKIKVF. For the CDR3, the DNA is TGTGCCTTGTGGGAGGTCGGCGAGTTGGGCAAAAAAATCAAGGTATTT. V and J are TRGV9 and TRGJP. The J gene, not given by TCRdb, was assigned here from a germline match of the nucleotide sequence. The germline gives CDR1 GITISATS, CDR2 ISYDGTV (reference sequence). The J segment lost 7 bases and the V segment lost 1 base, leaving 4 bases of the junction unmatched. The CDR3 runs to 16 residues.

This clone counts as large (0.1 to 1%). The chain uses TRGV9 and TRGJP. The J gene, missing from TCRdb, was assigned here through DNA to germline matching. Germline values: CDR1 GITISATS, CDR2 ISYDGTV (reference sequence). The V and J ends lost 4 bases and 6 bases, in that order; junction bases with no gene match: 6. The CDR3 contains 16 residues. The CDR3 sequence: CALWDEIELGKKIKVF. For the CDR3, the DNA is TGTGCCTTGTGGGACGAAATAGAGTTGGGCAAAAAAATCAAGGTATTT.

As to this clone: A much larger clone is a single base away; this may be a read error. Other DNA sequences in the same sample also yield this CDR3. The J gene was not called, though the V gene is TRGV9. Germline V gene lookup returns CDR1 GITISATS and CDR2 ISYDGTV (reference sequence). The CDR3 spans 17 residues. CDR3 region: CALWEAWQELGKKIKVF. The DNA of the CDR3 is TGTGCCTTGTGGGAGGCGTGGCAAGAGTTGGGCAAAAAAATCAAGGTATTC.

This chain links TRGV9 with TRGJP. In the absence of a J gene in TCRdb, the DNA was matched to germline to assign it here. V shed 4 bases and J 7 bases; nucleotides not matched to a gene: 7. The CDR3 extends over 16 amino acids. Germline-derived CDR1 and CDR2 are GITISATS and ISYDGTV (reference sequence). CDR3: CALWDSGELGKKIKVF. DNA of the CDR3: TGTGCCTTGTGGGATTCGGGGGAGTTGGGCAAAAAAATCAAGGTATTT.

On this clone itself: A much larger clone lies one base from this, so it may be a read error. The chain uses TRGV2 and TRGJP2. No J gene was available from TCRdb, and it was assigned here by a germline match of the DNA. This CDR3 is built from 15 residues. Germline CDR1 and CDR2: EGSNGY and YDSYNSKV. CDR3 amino acids: CATRDGHSSDWIKTF. For the CDR3, the DNA is TGTGCCACCCGGGACGGGCATAGTAGTGATTGGATCAAGACGTTT.

The sample holds a few counts of this clone. A single base is all that separates this from a far larger clone, so a read error is likely. Other DNA sequences in the sample encode the same CDR3. The CDR3 loop is CALWEQELGKKIKVF. DNA for the CDR3: TGTGCCCTGTGGGAGCAAGAGTTGGGCAAAAAAATCAAGGTATTT. This chain links TRGV9 with TRGJP. Germline CDR1 reads GITISATS; CDR2 reads ISYDGTV (reference sequence). This CDR3 has 15 amino acids.

In regard to this clone: A read error may be the cause here, since a much bigger clone is one base away. No V gene was called, and the J gene is TRGJP. The CDR3 is 13 amino acids. Here the CDR3 reads CALCELGKKIKVF. CDR3 coding DNA: TGTGCCTTGTGTGAGTTGGGCAAAAAAATCAAGGTATTT.

This clone was observed once. The CDR3 region is CALWEMDPMGKKIKVF. The CDR3 region has the DNA TGTGCCTTGTGGGAGATGGATCCTATGGGCAAAAAAATCAAGGTATTT. J is TRGJP and V is TRGV9. Here the J gene came from matching the DNA to germline, since TCRdb omits it. The CDR3 spans 16 residues. With V trimmed by 3 bases and J by 11 bases, 10 bases remained unmatched. Germline loops: CDR1 GITISATS, CDR2 ISYDGTV (reference sequence).

No J gene was called, and the V gene is TRGV9. This CDR3 is built from 13 residues. CDR1 GITISATS and CDR2 ISYDGTV come from the germline V gene (reference sequence). In DNA, the CDR3 is TGTGCCTTGTGGGAGTATGGAAGATTCACGCAACTCTTT. It codes for CALWEYGRFTQLF.

Concerning this clone: A much larger clone differs from this one at a single base, so this may be a read error. The chain carries TRGV9 and TRGJP. The J gene was missing in TCRdb and was found by matching the end of the DNA to germline. The CDR3 sequence is 17 residues long. Per the germline V gene, CDR1 is GITISATS and CDR2 is ISYDGTV (reference sequence). The CDR3 coding sequence is TGTGCCTTGTGGGAGGTCCCCCAAGAGTTGGGCAGAAAAATCAAGGTATTT. Amino acid sequence: CALWEVPQELGRKIKVF.

The chain links TRGV9 to TRGJ1 or TRGJ2. No J segment appears in TCRdb, so it was assigned here by matching the sequence to germline. This CDR3 has 13 residues. Germline CDR1 reads GITISATS; CDR2 reads ISYDGTV (reference sequence). Trimming at V came to 4 bases and at J to 0 bases, leaving 3 bases not matched to a gene. CDR3 loop: CALWDLNYYKKLF. The DNA for the CDR3 is TGTGCCTTGTGGGATTTGAATTATTATAAGAAACTCTTT.

This sequence joins TRGV4 and TRGJ1 or TRGJ2. TCRdb lists no J gene, so it was determined here by aligning the DNA to germline. There are 13 residues in the CDR3. Germline V gives CDR1 EGSTGY, CDR2 YDSYTSSV. V dropped 10 bases and J dropped 2; count of bases not matched to a gene: 11. The CDR3 region is CATTRPYYYKKLF. In nucleotides, the CDR3 is TGTGCCACGACCAGGCCTTATTATTATAAGAAACTCTTT.

A note on this clone: This may come from a read error, since a much larger clone is one base off. This sample also contains other DNA sequences that code for the same CDR3. The gene calls are TRGV9 and TRGJ1 or TRGJ2. The J gene, not given by TCRdb, was assigned here from a germline match of the nucleotide sequence. Germline V gene data show CDR1 as GITISATS and CDR2 as ISYDGTV (reference sequence). The CDR3 covers 12 residues. CDR3 bases: TGTGCCTTGTGGGAGGTATATTACAAGAAACTCTTT. Its translation: CALWEVYYKKLF.

The table lists this clone with a few counts. This chain links TRGV9 with TRGJP. In the absence of a J gene in TCRdb, the DNA was matched to germline to assign it here. Trimming at V came to 0 bases and at J to 7 bases, leaving 6 bases not matched to a gene. From germline, CDR1 is GITISATS and CDR2 ISYDGTV (reference sequence). The CDR3 spans 17 residues. Here the CDR3 DNA reads TGTGCCTTGTGGGAGGTGCACCCTGAGTTGGGCAAAAAAATCAAGGTATTT. As protein: CALWEVHPELGKKIKVF.

This clone has only one observation. The chain carries TRGV9 and TRGJP. The J gene, absent from TCRdb, was called here by matching the DNA to germline. V lost 4 bases, J lost 6 bases, and 9 bases stayed unmatched. This CDR3 spans 17 amino acids. Germline V gene sequence: CDR1 GITISATS, CDR2 ISYDGTV (reference sequence). The CDR3 DNA sequence: TGTGCCTTGTGGGACGTGCAGGCAGAGTTGGGCAAAAAAATCAAGGTATTT. Encoded protein: CALWDVQAELGKKIKVF.

V and J are TRGV9 and TRGJP. TCRdb records no J gene; here it was assigned by comparing the DNA to germline. V lost 4 bases to trimming and J lost 4 bases; unmatched junction nucleotides: 13. Germline assignment: CDR1 GITISATS and CDR2 ISYDGTV (reference sequence). This CDR3 spans 19 amino acids. DNA of the CDR3: TGTGCCTTGTGGGACGTGCCCCCCTTTCAAGAGTTGGGCAAAAAAATCAAGGTATTT. This gives the protein CALWDVPPFQELGKKIKVF.

This clone occurred once. This may stem from a read error, because a much larger clone lies one nucleotide away. V and J are TRGV2 and TRGJP2. The J gene, left out of TCRdb, was set here by checking the DNA against germline. Germline CDR1 and CDR2: EGSNGY and YDSYNSKV. The CDR3 has 12 residues. Trimming at V came to 5 bases and at J to 8 bases, leaving 5 bases not matched to a gene. In DNA form, the CDR3 reads TGTGCCACCTGGGGTGGAGATTGGATCAAGACGTTT. Amino acids: CATWGGDWIKTF.

This chain uses TRGV4 with TRGJ1 or TRGJ2. The J gene is absent in TCRdb and was assigned here via DNA matching to germline. The CDR3 extends over 13 amino acids. J was trimmed by 4 bases and V by 4 bases; bases with no gene match: 7. Germline assignment: CDR1 EGSTGY and CDR2 YDSYTSSV. The CDR3 is CATWEWPYYKKLF. In DNA, the CDR3 is TGTGCCACCTGGGAGTGGCCCTATTATAAGAAACTCTTT.

A word on this clone: One end of the junction does not line up with germline, which may come from a read error. This sample also contains other DNA sequences that code for the same CDR3. This sequence joins TRGV9 and TRGJP. No J segment appears in TCRdb, so it was assigned here by matching the sequence to germline. Germline CDR1 is GITISATS and CDR2 is ISYDGTV (reference sequence). There are 17 residues in the CDR3. CDR3 residues: CALWEVRQELDKKIKVF. The CDR3 DNA reads TGTGCCTTGTGGGAGGTGCGACAAGAGTTGGACAAAAAAATCAAGGTATTT.

The J gene went uncalled, whereas the V gene is TRGV9. Germline CDR1 reads GITISATS; CDR2 reads ISYDGTV (reference sequence). The CDR3 runs 17 residues. The CDR3 coding sequence is TGTGCCTTGTGGGAGATCCATCAAGAGGTGGGCAAAAAAATAAAGGTCTTT. Translating gives CALWEIHQEVGKKIKVF.

With regard to this clone: This specimen includes other DNA sequences encoding the same CDR3. This sequence joins TRGV9 and TRGJP. The J gene, missing from TCRdb, was assigned here through DNA to germline matching. V trimming: 4 bases; J trimming: 7 bases; junction bases outside the gene matches: 10. Germline CDR1 and CDR2: GITISATS and ISYDGTV (reference sequence). The CDR3 contains 17 residues. Written as DNA, the CDR3 is TGTGCCTTGTGGGAAGTGCCTGGGGAGTTGGGCAAAAAAATCAAGGTATTT. Translating gives CALWEVPGELGKKIKVF.

The chain links TRGV9 to TRGJP. Germline V CDR1 and CDR2: GITISATS, ISYDGTV (reference sequence). The CDR3 consists of 16 residues. The V gene end was trimmed by 5 bases and the J gene end by 4 bases; junction bases not matched to a gene: 5. The CDR3 sequence: CALWASQELGKKIKVF. The DNA for the CDR3 is TGTGCCTTGTGGGCCTCCCAAGAGTTGGGCAAAAAAATCAAGGTATTT.

Comments on this clone: Other DNA sequences in the same sample also yield this CDR3. The chain carries TRGV9 and TRGJP. Assignment of the J gene here rests on matching the DNA to germline, because TCRdb gives none. CDR1 is GITISATS, CDR2 ISYDGTV, per germline (reference sequence). The CDR3 has 18 amino acids. With 3 bases clipped from V and 7 bases from J, the junction kept 12 bases outside the gene matches. In DNA, the CDR3 is TGTGCCTTGTGGGAGTCACTCCCAGAGGAGTTGGGCAAAAAAATCAAGGTATTT. Translated, it gives CALWESLPEELGKKIKVF.

This clone has more than one count but fewer than ten. This sample includes further DNA sequences coding for the same CDR3. V gene TRGV9 combines with J gene TRGJP1. The J gene is absent in TCRdb and was assigned here via DNA matching to germline. This CDR3 is 12 amino acids long. V was pared by 7 bases and J by 2 bases, with 1 base of the junction left unmatched. Germline CDR1 and CDR2: GITISATS and ISYDGTV (reference sequence). The CDR3 nucleotides are TGTGCCTTGTGCACCACTGGTTGGTTCAAGATATTT. Amino acids: CALCTTGWFKIF.

In its sample, this clone ranks as hyperexpanded. The chain joins TRGV9 to TRGJP. V trimming: 0 bases; J trimming: 8 bases; junction bases outside the gene matches: 1. The CDR3 spans 15 residues. Germline CDR1 GITISATS, CDR2 ISYDGTV (reference sequence). The CDR3 protein is CALWEVQLGKKIKVF. In nucleotides, the CDR3 is TGTGCCTTGTGGGAGGTGCAGTTGGGCAAAAAAATCAAGGTATTT.

This chain's CDR3 is CATWDGYTTGWFKIF. The CDR3 nucleotides are TGTGCCACCTGGGATGGATATACCACTGGTTGGTTCAAGATATTT. This chain links TRGV4 with TRGJP1. No J gene was available from TCRdb, and it was assigned here by a germline match of the DNA. V lost 1 base to trimming and J lost 0 bases; unmatched junction nucleotides: 2. The CDR3 totals 15 residues. In germline, CDR1 is EGSTGY, CDR2 YDSYTSSV.